The 10 T cell receptor beta chains in this list originate from one sample, sequenced in a study of blood T cells in healthy people across ages. Primed by a sample-barcoded 5' primer and a J-beta primer mix, a second PCR proceeded for roughly 7 to 11 cycles. One entry per CDR3 protein results from TCRdb running MiXCR on the 5' RACE reads. The table records 1.5 million to 2 million distinct CDR3 sequences, roughly 28% of them present only once. The specimen sequenced was blood. These receptors were obtained from a woman in her 30s in good health.

V is TRBV7-9 and J is TRBJ2-7; D is unclear. The tail of the sequence fits TRBJ2-5 better, so the J call may be wrong. The CDR3 has 15 amino acids. CDR1 and CDR2 (germline): SEHNR, FQNEAQ (reference sequence). CDR3 region: CASSLALAEEETQYF. In nucleotides, the CDR3 is TGTGCCAGCAGCTTAGCGCTTGCGGAAGAAGAGACCCAGTACTTC.

This chain connects TRBV7-9 to TRBJ2-4, with D possibly called TRBD1 or TRBD2 (6 bases each). Trimming left V 4 bases short and J 13 bases short, with 29 bases between. This CDR3 has 17 residues. Germline CDR1 is SEHNR and CDR2 is FQNEAQ (reference sequence). The CDR3 bases are TGTGCCAGCAGCTCCTTCGGTCGGGGGCCCTCCTACAATGAGCAGTACTTC. It codes for CASSSFGRGPSYNEQYF.

This chain uses TRBV7-2 with TRBJ2-3; 9 nucleotides line up with TRBD2. J gave up 6 bases and V 2 bases, and 6 bases lay outside the gene matches. The CDR3 is 15 amino acids. CDR1 and CDR2 (germline): SGHTA, FQGNSA. The chain's CDR3 is CASSLLAGLADTQYF. The CDR3 region has the DNA TGTGCCAGCAGCTTACTAGCGGGGTTGGCGGATACGCAGTATTTT. The full variable domain, in which reference TRBV7-2 and TRBJ2-3 provide the parts outside the CDR3, is GAGVSQSPSNKVTEKGKDVELRCDPISGHTALYWYRQSLGQGLEFLIYFQGNSAPDKSGLPSDRFSAERTGGSVSTLTIQRTQQEDSAVYLCASSLLAGLADTQYFGPGTRLTVL.

The J gene is TRBJ2-3, the V gene TRBV20-1; 11 bases are a match to TRBD2. The CDR3 is made up of 15 amino acids. CDR1 DFQATT and CDR2 SNEGSKA come from the germline V gene (reference sequence). The J segment lost 4 bases and the V segment lost 2 bases, leaving 5 bases of the junction unmatched. CDR3 in DNA: TGCAGTGCTAGACGAACTAGCGGGAGATCAGATACGCAGTATTTT. Protein product: CSARRTSGRSDTQYF.

The chain carries TRBV7-2 and TRBJ1-2; D perhaps matches TRBD1 (6 bases). Trimming cost V 5 bases and J 3 bases, with 13 bases left between them. In germline, CDR1 is SGHTA, CDR2 FQGNSA. The CDR3 consists of 14 residues. This CDR3 reads CASSGGGGDYGYTF. DNA for the CDR3: TGTGCCAGCAGCGGCGGCGGGGGCGACTATGGCTACACCTTC.

This clonotype was seen more than once but under ten times. The genes are TRBV12-3 or TRBV12-4 and TRBJ2-1; no firm D call. Trimming pared 3 bases from V and 6 bases from J, leaving 12 bases between. This CDR3 comprises 14 residues. CDR3 amino acids: CASSFFSLGNEQFF. The CDR3 bases are TGTGCCAGCAGTTTCTTTTCTTTAGGCAATGAGCAGTTCTTC.

Points on this clonotype: A clone one base away is much larger, so this may be a read error. The V call is TRBV29-1, the J call TRBJ2-1; tentatively, D is TRBD2 (7 bases). Between the trimmed V and J ends, which lost 4 bases and 9 bases, there was a span of 25 bases. Germline CDR1 reads SQVTM; CDR2 reads ANQGSEA. The CDR3 has 16 residues. CDR3 bases: TGCAGCGTTGCGGGGGCTACTAGCGCGCCCGACAGTGAGCAGTTCTTC. Its protein is CSVAGATSAPDSEQFF.

The genes are TRBV5-1 and TRBJ1-1; D not resolved. V shed 7 bases and J shed 0 bases, with 22 bases lying between them. CDR3 length equals 17 residues. Germline assignment: CDR1 SGHRS and CDR2 YFSETQ. In DNA form, the CDR3 reads TGCGCCAGCGGCCCTGGGTACTCCGGTCCAATGAACACTGAAGCTTTCTTT. This encodes CASGPGYSGPMNTEAFF.

This clonotype was counted ten times or more. The chain has TRBV7-6 and TRBJ1-4, with TRBD1 matching over 8 bases. The CDR3 has 15 residues. CDR1 and CDR2 from the germline V gene are SGHVS and FNYEAQ. J was trimmed by 8 bases and V by 5 bases; bases with no gene match: 10. The CDR3 bases are TGTGCCAGCAGCCCGACAGGGGCCTTTGGGGAAAAACTGTTTTTT. It translates to CASSPTGAFGEKLFF.

This clonotype has a handful of counts. The chain employs TRBV9 and TRBJ2-3; D might be TRBD1 or TRBD2, each matching 5 bases. Per germline, CDR1 SGDLS and CDR2 YYNGEE. The CDR3 is 16 residues long. Trimming left V 4 bases short and J 2 bases short, with 17 bases between. The CDR3: CASSPPLGAITDTQYF. CDR3 coding DNA: TGTGCCAGCAGCCCCCCCCTCGGGGCTATCACAGATACGCAGTATTTT.